These 30 T cell receptor beta chains were sequenced from one sample in a study of T cell repertoires in cytomegalovirus infection. TCRdb redid the calling of the reads with MiXCR, one entry per CDR3 protein. The data show 800,000 to 950,000 distinct CDR3 sequences, roughly 33% seen once. These receptors' antigens are unknown. Sequenced material: cultured CD8+ T cells from PBMCs, taken from culture after CMV antigen stimulation. The receptors were sampled from a human donor in good health (CMV status not recorded). Some clones in this sample may be carry-over from other donors' samples.

Turning to this clonotype: This could be a read error, since a much larger clone is one nucleotide away. This CDR3 is missing its conserved last phenylalanine or tryptophan, likely due to a read error. CDR3 DNA: TGTGCCAGCAGCTCAATCGGGGGGAACACTGAAGCTTTCTTA. Encoded protein: CASSSIGGNTEAFL. The chain employs TRBV7-6 and TRBJ1-1; TRBD1 might be the D (5 bases). This CDR3 spans 14 amino acids. Germline V gives CDR1 SGHVS, CDR2 FNYEAQ. Trimming cost V 4 bases and J 1 base, with 10 bases left between them.

This clonotype was detected ten times or more. The chain links TRBV7-2 to TRBJ1-2; maybe TRBD1 (5 bases). Deletions cut 2 bases from V and 6 bases from J, with 16 bases between. In germline, CDR1 is SGHTA, CDR2 FQGNSA. The CDR3 loop spans 15 amino acids. CDR3 in amino acids: CASSLTRSAGDGYTF. CDR3 DNA sequence: TGTGCCAGCAGCTTAACTCGGAGTGCGGGGGATGGCTACACCTTC.

CDR3 amino acids: CASSPGGQGNQPQHF. CDR3 coding DNA: TGTGCCAGCAGTCCTGGGGGCCAGGGCAATCAGCCCCAGCATTTT. The chain uses TRBV25-1 and TRBJ1-5, with D perhaps TRBD1 (6 bases). Trimming took off 5 bases at V and 2 bases at J, with 13 bases between the two ends. CDR1 is MGHDK, CDR2 SYGVNS, per germline. The CDR3 covers 15 residues.

The gene calls are TRBV7-9 and TRBJ2-1; 7 bases map to TRBD2. Germline assignment: CDR1 SEHNR and CDR2 FQNEAQ (reference sequence). V gave up 5 bases and J gave up 10 bases; unmatched junction bases: 17. The CDR3 runs to 16 residues. This chain's CDR3 is CASSPDGGGPNREQFF. As DNA, the CDR3 is TGTGCCAGCAGCCCCGATGGGGGGGGACCGAACCGGGAGCAGTTCTTC.

The genes are TRBV7-4 and TRBJ2-2; maybe TRBD2 (5 bases). Germline V lookup: CDR1 SGHVT, CDR2 SQSDAQ. CDR3 size: 15 residues. The V and J ends lost 1 base and 7 bases respectively, with 13 bases between them. CDR3 amino acids: CASSLGRFSVGELFF. The DNA of the CDR3 is TGTGCCAGCAGCTTAGGTCGGTTTAGCGTCGGGGAGCTGTTTTTT.

A few counts support this clonotype. The chain links TRBV6-2 or TRBV6-3 to TRBJ1-5; D uncertain. The germline CDR1 and CDR2 sequences are MNHEY and SVGEGT. The CDR3 covers 14 residues. V dropped 2 bases and J dropped 0 bases, with 5 bases sitting between them. CDR3 sequence reads: CASSYVASNQPQHF. The CDR3 DNA is TGTGCCAGCAGTTACGTGGCTAGCAATCAGCCCCAGCATTTT.

The rearrangement links TRBV6-6 to TRBJ2-2; no clear D gene. The length of the CDR3 is 14 residues. Germline CDR1 and CDR2: MNHNY and SVGAGI (reference sequence). Trimming pared 7 bases from V and 1 base from J, leaving 10 bases between. CDR3 DNA sequence: TGTGCCAGCATGCCGATGATGAACACCGGGGAGCTGTTTTTT. It codes for CASMPMMNTGELFF.

This clonotype was seen only a few times. The CDR3 is CAIGHLTRLEQYF. The CDR3 DNA reads TGTGCCATCGGACATTTGACCCGGTTGGAGCAGTACTTC. The V and J genes are TRBV6-1 and TRBJ2-7; weak D call: TRBD1 (5 bases). This CDR3 has 13 residues. Germline loops: CDR1 MNHNS, CDR2 SASEGT. V gave up 10 bases and J gave up 7 bases, with 20 bases separating them.

This clonotype was detected only a few times. The rearrangement links TRBV11-2 to TRBJ2-7; D is uncertain. V lost 3 bases and J lost 0, with 6 bases in between. Germline assignment: CDR1 SGHAT and CDR2 FQNNGV. The CDR3 loop spans 13 amino acids. CDR3: CASSFEYSYEQYV. CDR3 DNA sequence: TGTGCCAGCAGCTTCGAATACTCCTACGAGCAGTACGTC.

This clonotype was picked up one time. J is TRBJ1-1 and V is TRBV4-2, with D possibly being TRBD1 (5 bases). The germline gives CDR1 LGHNA, CDR2 YNFKEQ. This CDR3 is built from 12 residues. Trimming pared 1 base from V and 10 bases from J, leaving 10 bases between. The CDR3 DNA reads as TGTGCCAGCAGCCAAGGGACGAGGGGAGCTTTCTTT. This translates into CASSQGTRGAFF.

This clonotype was recorded a few times. This rearrangement joins TRBV9 to TRBJ2-3; TRBD2 agrees at 7 bases. Germline V CDR1 and CDR2: SGDLS, YYNGEE. V was pared by 0 bases and J by 3 bases, with 13 bases of the junction left unmatched. This CDR3 spans 18 amino acids. The CDR3 coding sequence is TGTGCCAGCAGCGTAGGACCCCCGCAGCGGGGTACGACAGATACGCAGTATTTT. This gives the protein CASSVGPPQRGTTDTQYF.

CDR3 sequence (DNA): TGCAGCGTTTGGGTGGGTTTGGGCATTCAGTACTTC. Protein product: CSVWVGLGIQYF. The V gene is TRBV29-1, the J gene TRBJ2-4, with D hard to call. CDR1 and CDR2 (germline): SQVTM, ANQGSEA. CDR3 length: 12 residues. V lost 5 bases, J lost 9 bases, and 14 bases lay in between.

The sample holds many counts of this clonotype. V usage is TRBV7-2 and J usage is TRBJ2-2; TRBD2 matches 9 bases. Trimming cost V 5 bases and J 6 bases; bases outside gene matches: 7. CDR1 and CDR2 from the germline V gene are SGHTA and FQGNSA. The CDR3 totals 15 residues. CDR3 sequence: CASSPLAGRAGELFF. Here the CDR3 DNA reads TGTGCCAGCAGCCCGCTAGCGGGAAGGGCCGGGGAGCTGTTTTTT.

Concerning this clonotype itself: A much larger clonotype is one base distant, so this may be a read error. The chain recombines TRBV7-6 with TRBJ1-6; 8 bases align to TRBD1. Germline lookup yields CDR1 SGHVS and CDR2 FNYEAQ. V shed 4 bases and J 6 bases; nucleotides not matched to a gene: 2. This CDR3 contains 14 residues. The CDR3 DNA follows: TGTGCCAGCAGCTCGGACAGGGTTAATTCACCCCTCCACTTT. This sequence encodes CASSSDRVNSPLHF.

CDR3 coding DNA: TGCGCCAGCAGCCAAGCGGTCGGGGGCGACTACAATGAGCAGTTCTTC. This translates into CASSQAVGGDYNEQFF. The chain has TRBV4-1 and TRBJ2-1; the D gene could be TRBD1 or TRBD2 (6 bases each). Germline V gene lookup returns CDR1 MGHRA and CDR2 YSYEKL. V dropped 1 base and J dropped 3 bases, with 13 bases sitting between them. This CDR3 has 16 amino acids.

The chain uses TRBV15 and TRBJ1-3; D gene ambiguous. In germline, CDR1 is LNHNV, CDR2 YYDKDF (reference sequence). CDR3 length: 15 residues. Trimming removed 1 base at V and 2 bases at J, with 9 bases between. The CDR3 reads CATSRVEAPGNTIYF. The CDR3, as DNA: TGTGCCACCAGCAGAGTAGAAGCCCCTGGAAACACCATATATTTT.

The V call is TRBV5-6, the J call TRBJ2-7; maybe TRBD2 (6 bases). Germline V gene data show CDR1 as SGHDT and CDR2 as YYEEEE. Trimming removed 7 bases from V and 1 base from J, with 12 bases in between. The CDR3 extends over 13 amino acids. This chain's CDR3 is CASGYGTSYEQYV. CDR3 DNA sequence: TGTGCCAGCGGCTACGGGACTTCCTACGAGCAGTACGTC.

J is TRBJ2-1 and V is TRBV7-6; TRBD2 aligns across 7 bases. The CDR3 consists of 13 residues. Unmatched junction bases numbered 3, after V lost 2 bases and J lost 8 bases. The germline V gene encodes CDR1 SGHVS and CDR2 FNYEAQ. The CDR3 here is CASSLSGLYEQFF. The CDR3 nucleotides are TGTGCCAGCAGCTTATCGGGACTATATGAGCAGTTCTTC.

This clonotype was seen only a few times. The chain combines TRBV7-9 with TRBJ2-1; no clear D gene. CDR1 SEHNR and CDR2 FQNEAQ come from the germline V gene (reference sequence). This CDR3 region has 15 residues. Trimming left V 1 base short and J 2 bases short, with 9 bases between. This chain's CDR3 is CASSLGASPYNEQFF. The CDR3 DNA is TGTGCCAGCAGCTTAGGGGCCAGCCCCTACAATGAGCAGTTCTTC.

CDR3 nucleotides: TGTGCCAGCACCAAAAGGGAGGGGAGCCGCTATGGCTACACCTTC. Protein product: CASTKREGSRYGYTF. The gene calls are TRBV27 and TRBJ1-2; D is possibly TRBD1 (5 bases). Trimming left V 7 bases short and J 4 bases short, with 19 bases between. CDR1 is MNHEY and CDR2 is SMNVEV in the germline V gene (reference sequence). CDR3 length: 15 residues.

V and J are TRBV6-6 and TRBJ2-1, with D tentatively TRBD2 (6 bases). CDR1 is MNHNY, CDR2 SVGAGI, per germline (reference sequence). With 0 bases removed from V and 9 bases from J, the gap between germline ends came to 12 bases. The CDR3 extends over 14 amino acids. This CDR3 reads CASSYSSGVSEQFF. The CDR3 DNA reads as TGTGCCAGCAGTTACTCATCGGGAGTGAGTGAGCAGTTCTTC.

There are many counts of this clonotype. The J gene is TRBJ2-3, the V gene TRBV7-2; TRBD2 matches at 9 bases. CDR1 is SGHTA and CDR2 is FQGNSA in the germline V gene. J lost 0 bases, V lost 2 bases, and 12 bases had no gene match. This CDR3 region has 19 residues. In DNA form, the CDR3 reads TGTGCCAGCAGCTTATATCGCCTAGCGGGACCCTTAAGCACAGATACGCAGTATTTT. It specifies CASSLYRLAGPLSTDTQYF.

This rearrangement joins TRBV4-2 to TRBJ1-1; D is possibly TRBD1 (5 bases). Germline values: CDR1 LGHNA, CDR2 YNFKEQ. The CDR3 contains 14 residues. V dropped 1 base and J dropped 5 bases, with 11 bases sitting between them. CDR3 sequence (DNA): TGTGCCAGCAGCCAAGTGGGGCTGGGAACTGAAGCTTTCTTT. This encodes CASSQVGLGTEAFF.

This clonotype was observed many times. The chain employs TRBV7-2 and TRBJ2-1; 9 nucleotides agree with TRBD2. Looked up from germline, CDR1 is SGHTA and CDR2 is FQGNSA. This CDR3 is 15 amino acids long. The V segment lost 1 base and the J segment 8 bases; nucleotides outside the gene matches: 6. The CDR3 coding sequence is TGTGCCAGCAGCTTAGACGGTAGCGGGGGCGATGAGCAGTTCTTC. Its protein is CASSLDGSGGDEQFF.

The table lists this clonotype with a few counts. CDR3 nucleotides: TGCAGCGCTGGGACATCTTACGAGCAGTACTTC. Residues: CSAGTSYEQYF. The chain joins TRBV29-1 to TRBJ2-7; possibly TRBD1 for D (6 bases). This CDR3 spans 11 amino acids. V was shortened by 7 bases and J by 4 bases, with 11 bases between the two germline ends. Germline V gene sequence: CDR1 SQVTM, CDR2 ANQGSEA.

This clonotype has ten or more counts. The gene calls are TRBV7-8 and TRBJ2-7, with a weak D call TRBD1 (6 bases). The V end lost 1 base, the J end lost 0 bases, and 13 bases lay between the germline ends. This CDR3 is built from 16 residues. Germline V CDR1 and CDR2: SGHVS, FQNEAQ. In DNA, the CDR3 is TGTGCCAGCAGCTTAGTCCGGCAGGGGAGCTCCTACGAGCAGTACGTC. It is translated as CASSLVRQGSSYEQYV.

This chain connects TRBV10-3 to TRBJ2-1, with D perhaps being TRBD1 or TRBD2 (5 bases each). Germline V gene lookup returns CDR1 ENHRY and CDR2 SYGVKD. The germline V and J ends were trimmed by 6 bases and 10 bases, with 13 bases remaining between them. This CDR3 has 12 residues. The CDR3 DNA follows: TGTGCCATCAGGGGGGAGTGGGCAGAGCAGTTCTTC. It is translated as CAIRGEWAEQFF.

The rearrangement joins TRBV6-2 or TRBV6-3 to TRBJ2-3; possibly TRBD1 or TRBD2 for D (5 bases each). Germline CDR1 and CDR2: MNHEY and SVGEGT. The CDR3 totals 15 residues. Trimming took off 7 bases at V and 5 bases at J, with 19 bases between the two ends. Written as DNA, the CDR3 is TGTGCCAGCACCCGGGTGACGGGGCTGGTAGATACGCAGTATTTT. Translated, it gives CASTRVTGLVDTQYF.

The sample holds one count of this clonotype. V is TRBV12-3 or TRBV12-4 and J is TRBJ2-1, with no clear D. This CDR3 region has 14 residues. V shed 4 bases and J shed 2 bases, with 9 bases lying between them. CDR3 bases: TGTGCCAGCAGTTCGGGTCATACCTACAATGAGCAGTTCTTC. It encodes CASSSGHTYNEQFF.

In this sample, this clonotype turned up a few times. The chain links TRBV6-1 to TRBJ1-5; possible D gene TRBD1, 6 bases. V lost 5 bases and J lost 0, with 11 bases in between. Germline V gene data show CDR1 as MNHNS and CDR2 as SASEGT. The CDR3 runs 15 residues. The CDR3 sequence: CASSQGSYSNQPQHF. The CDR3 DNA reads as TGTGCCAGCAGTCAGGGGAGTTATAGCAATCAGCCCCAGCATTTT.